This T cell receptor (beta chain) was found in a study of cytomegalovirus exposure and HLA in healthy donors. Use of 60 Vbeta and 13 Jbeta primers characterized the PCR. Sequencing used immunoSEQ multiplex PCR; TCRdb keeps in-frame clones, though not all of them. The sample yields about 85,000 clones, over 70% seen once. The CDR3 covers 17 residues. Per germline, CDR1 SGDLS and CDR2 YYNGEE. Trimming stripped 4 bases from V and 0 bases from J, with 17 bases between. Note on this clone: What it binds is not known.

Study outcomes and limitations: In most subjects, TCR beta sequences reportedly gave accurate predictions of HLA-A and HLA-B alleles. A later analysis found TCR association rates differed by HLA locus, highest for DRB1 and lowest for HLA-C.

Sequenced material: PBMCs. This TCR was recovered from a man aged 45 to 65 in good health and CMV-seropositive. The chain couples TRBV9 to TRBJ1-3, with D possibly matching TRBD1 (6 bases). CDR3 sequence: CASSRPRGGHSGNTIYF. The CDR3 DNA is TGTGCCAGCAGCCGTCCGAGGGGGGGTCACTCTGGAAACACCATATATTTT.